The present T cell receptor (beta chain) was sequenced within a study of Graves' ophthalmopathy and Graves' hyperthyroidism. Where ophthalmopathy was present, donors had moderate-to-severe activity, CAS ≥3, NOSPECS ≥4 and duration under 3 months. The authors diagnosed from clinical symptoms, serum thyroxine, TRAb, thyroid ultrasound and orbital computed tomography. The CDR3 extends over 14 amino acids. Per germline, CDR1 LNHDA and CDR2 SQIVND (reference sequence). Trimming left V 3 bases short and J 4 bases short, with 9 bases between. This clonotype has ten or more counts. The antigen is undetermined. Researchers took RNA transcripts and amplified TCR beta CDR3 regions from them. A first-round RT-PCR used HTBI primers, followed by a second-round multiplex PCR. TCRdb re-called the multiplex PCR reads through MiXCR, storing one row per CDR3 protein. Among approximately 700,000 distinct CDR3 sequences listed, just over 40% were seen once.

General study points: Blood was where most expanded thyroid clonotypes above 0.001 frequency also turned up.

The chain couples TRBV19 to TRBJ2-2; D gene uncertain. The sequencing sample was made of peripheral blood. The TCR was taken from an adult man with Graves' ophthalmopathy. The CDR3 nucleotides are TGTGCCAGTAGTATGTCAGCTACCACCGGGGAGCTGTTTTTT. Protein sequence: CASSMSATTGELFF.